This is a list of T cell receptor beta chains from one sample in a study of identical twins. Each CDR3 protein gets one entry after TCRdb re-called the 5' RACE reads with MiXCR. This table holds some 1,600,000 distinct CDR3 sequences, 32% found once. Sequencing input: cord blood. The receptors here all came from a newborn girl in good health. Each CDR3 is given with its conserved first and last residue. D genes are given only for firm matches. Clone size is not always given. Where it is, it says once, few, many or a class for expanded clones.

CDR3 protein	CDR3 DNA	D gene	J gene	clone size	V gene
CASSQKGMAPYNEQYF	TGTGCCAGCAGCCAAAAGGGAATGGCCCCCTACAATGAGCAGTACTTC	NA	TRBJ2-7	NA	TRBV14
CASSYRASTGELFF	TGTGCCAGCAGTTACAGGGCTTCGACCGGGGAGCTGTTTTTT	NA	TRBJ2-2	NA	TRBV12-3/TRBV12-4
CSARTPGGSYEQFF	TGCAGTGCTAGGACCCCAGGGGGCTCCTACGAGCAGTTCTTC	TRBD1	TRBJ2-1	NA	TRBV20-1
CASSTGWGPTLAKNIQYF	TGCGCCAGCAGCACCGGGTGGGGGCCAACTCTAGCCAAAAACATTCAGTACTTC	NA	TRBJ2-4	NA	TRBV5-1
CASSVVSGGYNEQFF	TGTGCCAGCAGCGTAGTTAGCGGGGGATATAATGAGCAGTTCTTC	TRBD2	TRBJ2-1	NA	TRBV9
CASRPGTSLYEQYF	TGTGCCAGTCGTCCCGGGACTTCATTATACGAGCAGTACTTC	NA	TRBJ2-7	NA	TRBV12-3/TRBV12-4
CASRHRDRDEKLFF	TGTGCCAGCAGACACCGGGACAGGGATGAAAAACTGTTTTTT	TRBD1	TRBJ1-4	NA	TRBV6-6
CASSSYLSRFQETQYF	TGTGCCAGCAGCTCGTATCTCTCCAGGTTCCAAGAGACCCAGTACTTC	NA	TRBJ2-5	few	TRBV11-2
CAASRDRDIQYF	TGTGCCGCCAGCAGAGATCGGGACATTCAGTACTTC	NA	TRBJ2-4	NA	TRBV15
CASSQGIARISDTQYF	TGTGCCAGCAGCCAAGGGATAGCGCGTATTTCAGATACGCAGTATTTT	NA	TRBJ2-3	NA	TRBV3-1